The clone carrying this TCR beta chain came up many times. Its target is not known. CDR3 size: 13 residues. With 3 bases clipped from V and 6 bases from J, the junction kept 3 bases outside the gene matches. The record originates from a study of response to subunit inactivated influenza vaccine. One entry per CDR3 protein results from TCRdb running MiXCR on the RT-PCR reads. Of around 580,000 distinct CDR3 sequences listed, about an eighth are singletons. Study-wide results and limits: A suggestion made by the authors is that each seasonal influenza vaccination recruits few new T cells.

The source is a man in his forties or fifties who received an inactivated influenza vaccine. The rearrangement links TRBV12-3 or TRBV12-4 to TRBJ2-3; 7 bases map to TRBD2. The sequencing used PBMCs from blood, collected on the day of vaccination. The chain's CDR3 is CASSLRGSDTQYF. Written as DNA, the CDR3 is TGTGCCAGCAGTTTGCGGGGGAGCGATACGCAGTATTTT.